There are a few counts of the clone carrying this TCR beta chain. No antigen is known for it. This entry belongs to a study of lymphopenia after photon versus proton radiotherapy. This CDR3 is built from 16 residues. Germline trimming cut 3 bases from V and 6 bases from J; bases unmatched to any gene: 3. In germline, CDR1 is SEHNR, CDR2 FQNEAQ (reference sequence). Whole-study findings and limits: After the lymphocyte nadir, photon-treated repertoires showed oligoclonal expansion, especially of CD8+ Temra cells. In patients who died, overall survival fell as post-nadir TCR diversity dropped more.

The repertoire was sequenced with immunoSEQ multiplex PCR; TCRdb's copy has only in-frame clones and lacks some. The sample shows about 49,000 clones, 80% to 90% of them seen only once. The rearrangement links TRBV7-9 to TRBJ2-2; 14 bases are a match to TRBD2. The sequences come from peripheral blood, collected from a patient treated with photon-based radiotherapy. The source of this sequence is a man aged 50-60 years with gastric cancer. The CDR3 sequence is CASSLGLAGASGELFF. CDR3 coding DNA: TGTGCCAGCAGCTTGGGACTAGCGGGAGCATCCGGGGAGCTGTTTTTT.